Shown below are 14 T cell receptor beta chains from a single sample sequenced in a study of beta chain features in type 1 diabetes. All of the isolated RNA was reverse transcribed, so expressed TCRB transcripts were sequenced. TCRdb keeps only in-frame clones here, not all; method: immunoSEQ multiplex PCR. The sample gives about 330,000 clones, 9.5% to 11% of which show up once; just over 0.015% is in the top ten. The sequencing input was naive CD4+ T cells from blood. The receptors derive from a woman in her thirties in good health.

This clone was counted between two and nine times. V usage is TRBV4-3 and J usage is TRBJ1-4; 9 nucleotides match TRBD1. The CDR3 spans 16 residues. The germline V gene encodes CDR1 LGHNA and CDR2 YSLEER. Trimming cost V 0 bases and J 8 bases; bases outside gene matches: 7. The CDR3 here is CASSQENHRGREKLFF. CDR3 bases: TGCGCCAGCAGCCAAGAGAACCACAGGGGGCGCGAAAAACTGTTTTTT.

This clone was detected only a few times. The chain joins TRBV9 to TRBJ2-1; TRBD2 is a possible D gene (5 bases). V was clipped by 7 bases and J by 6 bases, with 17 bases between them. Germline lookup yields CDR1 SGDLS and CDR2 YYNGEE. CDR3 length: 14 amino acids. Here the CDR3 reads CASGSPEGANEQFF. Here the CDR3 DNA reads TGTGCCAGCGGGTCCCCCGAGGGTGCCAATGAGCAGTTCTTC.

The rearrangement joins TRBV28 to TRBJ1-3; the D is unclear. Germline values: CDR1 MDHEN, CDR2 SYDVKM. The V gene lost 2 bases and the J gene lost 3 bases, with 5 bases spanning the gap. This CDR3 has 13 residues. This CDR3 reads CASSLVSGNTIYF. The CDR3 DNA is TGTGCCAGCAGTTTAGTTAGTGGAAACACCATATATTTT.

The V gene is TRBV7-9, the J gene TRBJ2-3, with D hard to call. Germline lookup yields CDR1 SEHNR and CDR2 FQNEAQ (reference sequence). The V gene lost 5 bases and the J gene lost 4 bases, with 7 bases spanning the gap. CDR3 length equals 12 residues. CDR3 region: CASSRGADTQYF. DNA for the CDR3: TGTGCCAGCAGCCGCGGCGCAGATACGCAGTATTTT.

This clone was counted a few times. The V call is TRBV15, the J call TRBJ1-5, with TRBD1 matching 8 bases. The CDR3 covers 15 residues. The V segment lost 5 bases and the J segment 2 bases; nucleotides outside the gene matches: 5. Germline lookup yields CDR1 LNHNV and CDR2 YYDKDF (reference sequence). CDR3 nucleotide sequence: TGTGCCACCAGCCCTGGGACAGGCGGCAATCAGCCCCAGCATTTT. It specifies CATSPGTGGNQPQHF.

This clone was counted a few times. The chain combines TRBV29-1 with TRBJ1-2, with D possibly TRBD1 on 5 matching bases. CDR3 length: 10 amino acids. V was trimmed by 3 bases and J by 10 bases, leaving 9 bases between them. Germline loops: CDR1 SQVTM, CDR2 ANQGSEA. CDR3 bases: TGCAGCGTTGAGCGGGGCTTCTACACCTTC. Amino acids: CSVERGFYTF.

This clone occurred a few times. V is TRBV9 and J is TRBJ2-2; a possible D gene is TRBD1 (5 bases). The germline CDR1 and CDR2 sequences are SGDLS and YYNGEE. This CDR3 has 17 residues. Trimming stripped 0 bases from V and 1 base from J, with 13 bases between. Here the CDR3 reads CASSVDGQGRNTGELFF. CDR3 DNA: TGTGCCAGCAGCGTAGATGGCCAGGGAAGGAACACCGGGGAGCTGTTTTTT.

CDR3 sequence: CAYKEQGNTEAFF. CDR3 sequence (DNA): TGTGCCTACAAGGAACAGGGAAACACTGAAGCTTTCTTT. The chain uses TRBV6-1 and TRBJ1-1, with a weak D call TRBD1 (6 bases). From germline, CDR1 is MNHNS and CDR2 SASEGT. This CDR3 is built from 13 residues. Trimming cost V 11 bases and J 2 bases, with 15 bases left between them.

This clone was counted a few times. The V and J genes are TRBV7-3 and TRBJ2-4; no firm D call. Between the trimmed V and J ends, which lost 6 bases and 5 bases, there was a span of 11 bases. Germline V gene data show CDR1 as SGHTA and CDR2 as FQGTGA. There are 13 residues in the CDR3. The CDR3 DNA reads TGTGCCAGCAGTGCGAGCCCCGAAAACATTCAGTACTTC. Translated, it gives CASSASPENIQYF.

This clone has a handful of counts. The rearrangement joins TRBV19 to TRBJ1-1, with D possibly TRBD1 on 5 matching bases. The CDR3 has 14 residues. The germline V gene encodes CDR1 LNHDA and CDR2 SQIVND (reference sequence). Trimming removed 3 bases at V and 4 bases at J, with 12 bases between. CDR3 in amino acids: CASSIQTGGTEAFF. CDR3 DNA sequence: TGTGCCAGTAGTATCCAAACAGGTGGCACTGAAGCTTTCTTT.

Comment on this clone: The identical CDR3 is also encoded by other nucleotide sequences in the sample. The genes are TRBV30 and TRBJ1-5; possible D gene TRBD1, 6 bases. CDR1 is GTSNPN and CDR2 is SVGIG in the germline V gene (reference sequence). V was cut by 0 bases and J by 4 bases, with 10 bases left in between. This CDR3 is built from 14 residues. CDR3 amino acids: CAWSVGGGNQPQHF. The CDR3, as DNA: TGTGCCTGGAGTGTAGGGGGGGGAAATCAGCCCCAGCATTTT.

In its sample, this clone was seen a few times. The chain is built from TRBV4-2 and TRBJ2-1; the match to TRBD2 covers 8 bases. The CDR3 is made up of 16 amino acids. V lost 4 bases to trimming and J lost 4 bases; unmatched junction nucleotides: 9. Germline CDR1 and CDR2: LGHNA and YNFKEQ. CDR3 sequence: CASSRTAGGDYNEQFF. CDR3 nucleotide sequence: TGTGCCAGCAGCCGAACTGCGGGAGGTGATTACAATGAGCAGTTCTTC.

The gene calls are TRBV6-6 and TRBJ1-5; 7 nucleotides match TRBD1. The germline V gene encodes CDR1 MNHNY and CDR2 SVGAGI (reference sequence). The ends lost 5 bases at V and 9 bases at J; junction bases unmatched: 10. This CDR3 is 14 amino acids long. CDR3 protein: CASSEKSHRGPQHF. The CDR3 nucleotides are TGTGCCAGCAGTGAGAAATCTCACAGGGGGCCCCAGCATTTT.

This clone was counted a few times. J is TRBJ2-1 and V is TRBV11-2, with 7 bases identical to TRBD1. The CDR3 has 15 residues. From germline, CDR1 is SGHAT and CDR2 FQNNGV. V trimming: 5 bases; J trimming: 0 bases; junction bases outside the gene matches: 4. The CDR3 region is CASSATGSSYNEQFF. DNA for the CDR3: TGTGCCAGCAGCGCGACAGGGAGCTCCTACAATGAGCAGTTCTTC.